This T cell receptor (beta chain) was captured by sequencing in a study of glioma-infiltrating T cells after dendritic cell vaccination. The sample's time point: after dendritic cell vaccination, including at tumor progression/relapse. No glioblastoma patient carried an isocitrate dehydrogenase mutation. This table comes from immunoSEQ multiplex PCR, and its TCRdb copy is limited to in-frame clones, with some not included. This table has 50,000 to 55,000 clones, 75% to 90% appearing once. The CDR3 extends over 15 amino acids. Trimming cost V 2 bases and J 2 bases, with 16 bases left between them. The germline CDR1 and CDR2 sequences are GTSNPN and SVGIG (reference sequence).

This rearrangement joins TRBV30 to TRBJ2-7, with TRBD2 as a possible D gene (6 bases). Material: blood, obtained after dendritic cell vaccination. The clonotype was recovered from a human donor with glioblastoma. The CDR3 region is CAWSRGGSPTYEQYF. As DNA, the CDR3 is TGTGCCTGGAGTAGGGGAGGTTCCCCAACCTACGAGCAGTACTTC.